This T cell receptor beta chain was profiled in a study of shared clonotypes between healthy human individuals. Germline V gene lookup returns CDR1 MNHNY and CDR2 SVGAGI (reference sequence). CDR3 length: 11 amino acids. Trimming shortened V by 7 bases and J by 2 bases, and 6 bases separated the two germline ends. This clone was detected a few times. Profiling relied on immunoSEQ multiplex PCR, and the TCRdb table lists in-frame clones only, not all of them. The sample records about 1 million clones, about 75% being singletons. Sequences were obtained from memory CD4+ T cells sorted from blood. Documented subset: CD45RA-negative fraction. The receptor's source is a man aged 18-30 years in good health. The chain employs TRBV6-6 and TRBJ2-7; D remains unclear. The CDR3 is CASTQTYEQYF. The CDR3 nucleotides are TGTGCCAGCACCCAGACCTACGAGCAGTACTTC.